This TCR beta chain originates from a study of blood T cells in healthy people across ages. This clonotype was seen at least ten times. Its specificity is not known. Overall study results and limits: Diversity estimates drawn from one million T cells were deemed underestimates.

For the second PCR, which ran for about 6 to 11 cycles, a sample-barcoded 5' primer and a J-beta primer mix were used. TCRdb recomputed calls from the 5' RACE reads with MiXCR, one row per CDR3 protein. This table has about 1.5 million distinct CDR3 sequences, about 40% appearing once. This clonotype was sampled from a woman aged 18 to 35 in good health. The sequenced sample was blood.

CDR3 residues: CSVVFDSTDTQYF. In DNA form, the CDR3 reads TGCAGCGTTGTTTTTGACTCCACAGATACGCAGTATTTT. This chain uses TRBV29-1 with TRBJ2-3; no definite D call. The CDR3 is 13 residues long. The V and J ends lost 4 bases and 2 bases respectively, with 10 bases between them. Germline values: CDR1 SQVTM, CDR2 ANQGSEA.